This T cell receptor (beta chain) emerged from a study of cytomegalovirus exposure and HLA in healthy donors. The CDR3 consists of 14 residues. Germline V gene sequence: CDR1 SGHVS, CDR2 FNYEAQ. Germline trimming cut 5 bases from V and 4 bases from J; bases unmatched to any gene: 6. This clone occurred a few times. The study ran its PCR with 60 Vbeta and 13 Jbeta primers. Assay: immunoSEQ multiplex PCR; the TCRdb copy retains only in-frame clones and omits some. The sample yields under 200,000 clones, 70% to 85% seen once. The rearrangement uses TRBV7-6 and TRBJ1-1, with 8 bases aligning to TRBD1. Sequenced input: PBMCs. This clonotype was obtained from a man aged 40-50 years in good health and CMV-seronegative. Here the CDR3 reads CASSPRTGSTEAFF. Written as DNA, the CDR3 is TGTGCCAGCAGCCCACGGACAGGGAGCACTGAAGCTTTCTTT.